The rows below give T cell receptor beta chains drawn from one sample of a study of T cell repertoires in cytomegalovirus infection. These receptors have no identified antigens. Each CDR3 protein gets one entry after TCRdb re-called the reads with MiXCR. The table includes fewer than 70,000 distinct CDR3 sequences, around 30% detected once. The sequencing here drew on CD8+ T cells from cultured PBMCs, taken from culture after CMV antigen stimulation. These receptors all stem from a human donor in good health (CMV status not recorded). Some clones in this sample may be carry-over from other donors' samples. The conserved cysteine and the conserved F or W are not part of the CDR3 here. D genes are given only for firm matches.

>TRBJ1-1|-|TRBV6-6
ASSAGARRYTEAF
>TRBJ2-3|-|TRBV18
ASSSDASNTDTQY
>TRBJ2-5|-|TRBV7-8
ASSLALGQETQY
>TRBJ2-5|-|TRBV5-7
ASTLGQAAQETQY
>TRBJ2-2|-|TRBV3-1
ASSQGGYTGELF
>TRBJ2-2|TRBD2|TRBV24-1
ATSDWTSGNTGELF
>TRBJ1-4|TRBD1|TRBV9
ASQTGGGKLF
>TRBJ2-1|TRBD2|TRBV13
ASSPGASGPYEQF
>TRBJ2-1|-|TRBV3-1
ASWGYNEQF
>TRBJ2-6|-|TRBV7-2
ASILSGGAGANVLT
>TRBJ2-2|TRBD1|TRBV28
ASSPPRRTGRTGELF
>TRBJ1-2|-|TRBV12-5
ASGPGVGYT
>TRBJ2-7|TRBD1|TRBV29-1
SVEDPGQGSSYEQY
>TRBJ2-7|TRBD1|TRBV4-3
ASSQGQGLSYEQY